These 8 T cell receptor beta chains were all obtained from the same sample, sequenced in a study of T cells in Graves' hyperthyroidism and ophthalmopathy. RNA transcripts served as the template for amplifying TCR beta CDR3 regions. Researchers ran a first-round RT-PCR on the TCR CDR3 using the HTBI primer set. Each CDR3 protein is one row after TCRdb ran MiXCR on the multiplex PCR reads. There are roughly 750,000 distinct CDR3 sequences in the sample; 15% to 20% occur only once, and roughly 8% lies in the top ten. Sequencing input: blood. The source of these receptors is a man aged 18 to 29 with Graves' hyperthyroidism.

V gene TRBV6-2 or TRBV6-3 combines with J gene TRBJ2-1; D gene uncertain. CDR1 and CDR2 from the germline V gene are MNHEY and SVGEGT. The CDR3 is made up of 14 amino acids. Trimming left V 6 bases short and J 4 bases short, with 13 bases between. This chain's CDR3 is CASSNGRVYNEQFF. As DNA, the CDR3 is TGTGCCAGCAGCAACGGACGAGTTTACAATGAGCAGTTCTTC.

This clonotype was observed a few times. The CDR3 DNA sequence: TGCGCCTCAAGGAGAATTGTGGGGAACCGGGCCTCCTACGAGCAGTACTTC. Its translation is CASRRIVGNRASYEQYF. This rearrangement joins TRBV5-1 to TRBJ2-7, with unresolved D. The CDR3 is 17 residues long. Per the germline V gene, CDR1 is SGHRS and CDR2 is YFSETQ. V dropped 10 bases and J dropped 0 bases, with 26 bases sitting between them.

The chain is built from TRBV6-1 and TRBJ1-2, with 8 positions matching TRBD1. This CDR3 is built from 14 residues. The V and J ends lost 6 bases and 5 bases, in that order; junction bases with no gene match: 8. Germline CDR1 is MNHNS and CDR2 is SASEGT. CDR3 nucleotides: TGTGCCAGCAGCCCGGGACAGGAGTTTTATGGCTACACCTTC. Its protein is CASSPGQEFYGYTF.

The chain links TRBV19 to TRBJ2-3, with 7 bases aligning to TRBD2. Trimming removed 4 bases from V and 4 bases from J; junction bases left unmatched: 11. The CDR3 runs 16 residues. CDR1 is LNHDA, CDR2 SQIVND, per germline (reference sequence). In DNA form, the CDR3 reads TGTGCCAGTAGTAGTAGGTATGCGGGAGACCCAGATACGCAGTATTTT. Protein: CASSSRYAGDPDTQYF.

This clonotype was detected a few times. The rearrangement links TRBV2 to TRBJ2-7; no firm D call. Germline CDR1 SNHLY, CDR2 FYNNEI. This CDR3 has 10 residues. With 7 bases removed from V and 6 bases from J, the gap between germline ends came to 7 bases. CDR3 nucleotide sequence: TGTGCCAGCAAAGTGGGCGAGCAGTACTTC. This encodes CASKVGEQYF.

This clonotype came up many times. The CDR3 here is CAWAPRQGISLGSEQYF. CDR3 bases: TGTGCCTGGGCTCCGCGCCAGGGGATATCCCTAGGCTCCGAGCAGTACTTC. The V and J genes are TRBV30 and TRBJ2-7; tentatively, D is TRBD1 (6 bases). CDR1 and CDR2 from the germline V gene are GTSNPN and SVGIG (reference sequence). The germline V and J ends were trimmed by 5 bases and 6 bases, with 29 bases remaining between them. The CDR3 length is 17 residues.

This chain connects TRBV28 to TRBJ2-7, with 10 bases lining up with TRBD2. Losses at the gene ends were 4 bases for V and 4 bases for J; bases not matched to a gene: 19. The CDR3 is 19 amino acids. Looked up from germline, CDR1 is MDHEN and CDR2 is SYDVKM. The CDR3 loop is CASSSPSGRGGARTYEQYF. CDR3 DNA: TGTGCCAGCAGTTCACCTAGCGGGAGAGGAGGGGCCCGGACGTACGAGCAGTACTTC.

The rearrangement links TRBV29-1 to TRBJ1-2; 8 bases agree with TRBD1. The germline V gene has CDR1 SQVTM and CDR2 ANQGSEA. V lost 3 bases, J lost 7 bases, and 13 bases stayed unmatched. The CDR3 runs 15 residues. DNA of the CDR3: TGCAGCGTTGACTCCGGACAGGGAGGTTATGTTGGCTACACCTTC. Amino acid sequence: CSVDSGQGGYVGYTF.